The 29 T cell receptor beta chains in this list originate from one sample, sequenced in a study of identical twins. TCRdb reprocessed the 5' RACE reads with MiXCR, giving one entry per CDR3 protein. The data hold approximately 690,000 distinct CDR3 sequences, with 5.5% to 7.5% observed a single time. The sample taken for sequencing was naive T cells sorted from blood. The receptors derive from a man between 18 and 29 years old in good health.

This clonotype was seen at least ten times. The rearrangement uses TRBV11-2 and TRBJ2-1; the match to TRBD2 covers 11 bases. In germline, CDR1 is SGHAT, CDR2 FQNNGV. This CDR3 comprises 15 residues. V trimming: 9 bases; J trimming: 0 bases; junction bases outside the gene matches: 4. CDR3 sequence (DNA): TGTGCCAGTAGCGGGAGGGGTTCCTCCTACAATGAGCAGTTCTTC. Translation: CASSGRGSSYNEQFF.

The chain recombines TRBV7-8 with TRBJ2-4; D could derive from TRBD1 or TRBD2 (5 bases each). Germline V gene sequence: CDR1 SGHVS, CDR2 FQNEAQ. The length of the CDR3 is 16 residues. Trimming left V 3 bases short and J 0 bases short, with 12 bases between. The CDR3 sequence is CASSLGVTVAKNIQYF. For the CDR3, the DNA is TGTGCCAGCAGCTTGGGGGTCACGGTAGCCAAAAACATTCAGTACTTC.

V and J are TRBV4-3 and TRBJ2-1; no definite D call. This CDR3 region has 13 residues. Germline-derived CDR1 and CDR2 are LGHNA and YSLEER. Trimming pared 0 bases from V and 9 bases from J, leaving 9 bases between. As DNA, the CDR3 is TGCGCCAGCAGCCAAGAAGTCCATGTTGAGCAGTTCTTC. It translates to CASSQEVHVEQFF.

This clonotype was observed at least ten times. J is TRBJ2-1 and V is TRBV4-2; 10 nucleotides align to TRBD2. The CDR3 totals 15 residues. CDR1 is LGHNA and CDR2 is YNFKEQ in the germline V gene. With V trimmed by 1 base and J by 7 bases, 4 bases remained unmatched. In DNA, the CDR3 is TGTGCCAGCAGCCAAGGGTCACTAGCGGGAAATGAGCAGTTCTTC. This codes for CASSQGSLAGNEQFF.

The V and J genes are TRBV20-1 and TRBJ1-1; D remains unclear. V lost 0 bases and J 1 base, leaving 9 bases between the germline ends. Germline values: CDR1 DFQATT, CDR2 SNEGSKA (reference sequence). The CDR3 length is 14 residues. The CDR3 region has the DNA TGCAGTGCTAGAGATCGGAGAAAGAACACTGAAGCTTTCTTT. This encodes CSARDRRKNTEAFF.

Many counts were recorded for this clonotype. This rearrangement joins TRBV7-9 to TRBJ2-7, with 8 bases aligning to TRBD1. Trimming cost V 5 bases and J 6 bases; bases outside gene matches: 6. CDR3 length: 13 residues. CDR1 is SEHNR and CDR2 is FQNEAQ in the germline V gene (reference sequence). CDR3 sequence (DNA): TGTGCCAGCAGCCTAGGACAGGGCCGCGAGCAGTACTTC. Translated: CASSLGQGREQYF.

This clonotype came up many times. The chain links TRBV6-5 to TRBJ2-1; D gene unclear. Trimming pared 0 bases from V and 0 bases from J, leaving 12 bases between. This CDR3 contains 17 residues. Looked up from germline, CDR1 is MNHEY and CDR2 is SVGAGI. The CDR3 here is CASSYSGSRGSYNEQFF. The CDR3 nucleotides read TGTGCCAGCAGTTACTCTGGCTCTCGAGGCTCCTACAATGAGCAGTTCTTC.

The sample holds many counts of this clonotype. This sequence joins TRBV12-3 or TRBV12-4 and TRBJ2-1; 13 bases are shared with TRBD2. J was trimmed by 8 bases and V by 4 bases; bases with no gene match: 8. The CDR3 is made up of 16 amino acids. The CDR3 DNA sequence: TGTGCCAGCAGTTCCCCAGGACTAGCGGGAGCGGATGAGCAGTTCTTC. Amino acid sequence: CASSSPGLAGADEQFF.

This clonotype has a count of ten or more. The chain is built from TRBV12-3 or TRBV12-4 and TRBJ2-1; D not certain. The CDR3 consists of 12 residues. V lost 6 bases and J 1 base, leaving 4 bases between the germline ends. The CDR3 region has the DNA TGTGCCAGCAGCGTTTCCTACAATGAGCAGTTCTTC. Translation: CASSVSYNEQFF.

This clonotype was observed many times. V gene TRBV20-1 combines with J gene TRBJ2-1; D is unresolved. Looked up from germline, CDR1 is DFQATT and CDR2 is SNEGSKA (reference sequence). Trimming shortened V by 2 bases and J by 4 bases, and 9 bases separated the two germline ends. The CDR3 runs to 13 residues. This CDR3 reads CSARKGLYNEQFF. As DNA, the CDR3 is TGCAGTGCTAGAAAAGGATTATACAATGAGCAGTTCTTC.

This clonotype has a handful of counts. The chain employs TRBV7-2 and TRBJ2-4, with D possibly matching TRBD1 (7 bases). This CDR3 is 14 amino acids long. Germline V CDR1 and CDR2: SGHTA, FQGNSA. V was pared by 5 bases and J by 7 bases, with 15 bases between. CDR3 residues: CASSPDREANIQYF. CDR3 nucleotide sequence: TGTGCCAGCAGCCCCGACAGGGAGGCGAACATTCAGTACTTC.

This clonotype has only a few counts. V gene TRBV27 combines with J gene TRBJ2-3; no reliable D call. V lost 1 base, J lost 2 bases, and 7 bases lay in between. This CDR3 has 14 residues. The germline gives CDR1 MNHEY, CDR2 SMNVEV (reference sequence). The CDR3 loop reads CASSLWPNTDTQYF. Here the CDR3 DNA reads TGTGCCAGCAGTTTATGGCCAAACACAGATACGCAGTATTTT.

This clonotype has only a few counts. This rearrangement joins TRBV20-1 to TRBJ2-3, with D possibly matching TRBD2 (5 bases). CDR3 length: 16 residues. Between the trimmed V and J ends, which lost 1 base and 6 bases, there was a span of 20 bases. CDR1 and CDR2 from the germline V gene are DFQATT and SNEGSKA (reference sequence). The CDR3 region has the DNA TGCAGTGCTAGAGTCACACCAGCGGTTTTTAGGGATACGCAGTATTTT. As protein: CSARVTPAVFRDTQYF.

This rearrangement joins TRBV21-1 to TRBJ2-7; no DNA check was done on the table's D call, TRBD1. TRBV21-1 represents a pseudogene. The CDR3 has 16 residues. The CDR3 nucleotides read TGTGCCAGCAGCAGTGGGAGCCGGGACAGAGTCTACGAGCAGTACTTC. Protein sequence: CASSSGSRDRVYEQYF.

The chain has TRBV6-5 and TRBJ2-1; TRBD1 matches at 8 bases. Germline V CDR1 and CDR2: MNHEY, SVGAGI. Germline trimming cut 2 bases from V and 2 bases from J; bases unmatched to any gene: 5. The CDR3 is 16 residues long. The CDR3 loop reads CASSYDRTGTYNEQFF. DNA of the CDR3: TGTGCCAGCAGTTACGATAGGACAGGGACCTACAATGAGCAGTTCTTC.

This clonotype was found many times. V and J are TRBV4-1 and TRBJ2-1; unclear D gene. V lost 1 base and J 9 bases, leaving 4 bases between the germline ends. CDR1 is MGHRA and CDR2 is YSYEKL in the germline V gene. The CDR3 consists of 11 residues. CDR3 in amino acids: CASSQGTEQFF. The CDR3 DNA is TGCGCCAGCAGCCAAGGGACTGAGCAGTTCTTC.

In its sample, this clonotype was seen a few times. The gene calls are TRBV5-1 and TRBJ2-5; possible D gene TRBD1, 7 bases. In germline, CDR1 is SGHRS, CDR2 YFSETQ. The CDR3 consists of 13 residues. V was cut by 5 bases and J by 5 bases, with 13 bases left in between. As DNA, the CDR3 is TGCGCCAGCAGGAACGCAGGGGGGGAGACCCAGTACTTC. This gives the protein CASRNAGGETQYF.

This clonotype has a count of ten or more. This chain uses TRBV12-3 or TRBV12-4 with TRBJ2-2; TRBD1 is a possible D gene (5 bases). CDR3 size: 14 residues. Trimming cost V 3 bases and J 7 bases, with 12 bases left between them. CDR3 nucleotide sequence: TGTGCCAGCAGTTTCCAGGGTATGGGCGGGGAGCTGTTTTTT. This encodes CASSFQGMGGELFF.

The table lists this clonotype with many counts. This chain uses TRBV12-3 or TRBV12-4 with TRBJ1-2, with D perhaps TRBD1 (6 bases). The CDR3 totals 14 residues. V was pared by 2 bases and J by 4 bases, with 11 bases between. This CDR3 is CASSLLGGGYGYTF. The CDR3 DNA is TGTGCCAGCAGTTTACTGGGGGGCGGCTATGGCTACACCTTC.

Many counts were recorded for this clonotype. V usage is TRBV6-2 or TRBV6-3 and J usage is TRBJ1-2, with D perhaps TRBD1 (5 bases). There are 13 residues in the CDR3. CDR1 and CDR2 from the germline V gene are MNHEY and SVGEGT. V lost 4 bases and J 4 bases, leaving 10 bases between the germline ends. CDR3 amino acids: CASSSQGSYGYTF. CDR3 DNA: TGTGCCAGCAGTTCCCAGGGAAGCTATGGCTACACCTTC.

The sample holds many counts of this clonotype. The V and J genes are TRBV12-3 or TRBV12-4 and TRBJ1-3; TRBD1 is a possible D gene (5 bases). V was clipped by 0 bases and J by 0 bases, with 15 bases between them. This CDR3 has 18 residues. For the CDR3, the DNA is TGTGCCAGCAGTTTAGCTCGACAGCCGGGACGCTCTGGAAACACCATATATTTT. This gives the protein CASSLARQPGRSGNTIYF.

The table lists this clonotype with a few counts. The V call is TRBV11-1, the J call TRBJ2-2, with TRBD2 as a possible D gene (5 bases). V was clipped by 6 bases and J by 6 bases, with 11 bases between them. This CDR3 has 13 amino acids. From germline, CDR1 is SGHAT and CDR2 FQDESV (reference sequence). CDR3 sequence: CASSPPGSGELFF. DNA for the CDR3: TGTGCCAGCAGTCCACCGGGATCCGGGGAGCTGTTTTTT. Full variable domain (remainder filled in from reference TRBV11-1 and TRBJ2-2): EAEVAQSPRYKITEKSQAVAFWCDPISGHATLYWYRQILGQGPELLVQFQDESVVDDSQLPKDRFSAERLKGVDSTLKIQPAELGDSAMYLCASSPPGSGELFFGEGSRLTVL.

This clonotype was recorded a few times. This chain links TRBV27 with TRBJ2-3; a weak D match, TRBD2 (6 bases). Trimming removed 2 bases at V and 4 bases at J, with 16 bases between. The germline CDR1 and CDR2 sequences are MNHEY and SMNVEV (reference sequence). This CDR3 has 16 amino acids. The CDR3 here is CASSLMAGPGADTQYF. For the CDR3, the DNA is TGTGCCAGCAGTTTAATGGCGGGACCTGGGGCAGATACGCAGTATTTT.

At least ten counts were recorded for this clonotype. V usage is TRBV5-1 and J usage is TRBJ2-1, with TRBD1 as a possible D gene (6 bases). CDR3 size: 14 residues. V lost 2 bases and J 6 bases, leaving 12 bases between the germline ends. Germline V lookup: CDR1 SGHRS, CDR2 YFSETQ. DNA of the CDR3: TGCGCCAGCAGCTTTAGGCAGGGGATCAATGAGCAGTTCTTC. Its translation: CASSFRQGINEQFF.

The chain links TRBV7-9 to TRBJ2-7, with D tentatively TRBD1 (5 bases). V was trimmed by 5 bases and J by 4 bases, leaving 12 bases between them. This CDR3 has 13 amino acids. Germline assignment: CDR1 SEHNR and CDR2 FQNEAQ (reference sequence). In nucleotides, the CDR3 is TGTGCCAGCAGCCCCCGACAGCCTTACGAGCAGTACGTC. Its translation is CASSPRQPYEQYV.

This clonotype appeared a few times. J is TRBJ2-7 and V is TRBV6-1; 7 nucleotides match TRBD1. CDR1 is MNHNS, CDR2 SASEGT, per germline. The CDR3 consists of 14 residues. J gave up 3 bases and V 9 bases, and 11 bases lay outside the gene matches. CDR3 coding DNA: TGTGCCAGTACCGTCGGTCGGGACAGCTACGAGCAGTACTTC. Translation: CASTVGRDSYEQYF.

This clonotype was recorded at least ten times. The V call is TRBV20-1, the J call TRBJ2-1; D is unclear. The CDR3 covers 9 residues. The ends were cut back, 5 bases at V and 7 bases at J, with 3 bases in the middle. Germline V gene data show CDR1 as DFQATT and CDR2 as SNEGSKA (reference sequence). This CDR3 is CSAENEQFF. The CDR3 region has the DNA TGCAGTGCTGAGAATGAGCAGTTCTTC.

This clonotype showed up many times. V gene TRBV6-1 combines with J gene TRBJ2-7, with 9 positions matching TRBD2. The CDR3 sequence is 16 residues long. Looked up from germline, CDR1 is MNHNS and CDR2 is SASEGT. With 6 bases clipped from V and 4 bases from J, the junction kept 13 bases outside the gene matches. The CDR3 DNA reads as TGTGCCAGCAGCCGCCCAGGGCTAGCGGGAAAATACGAGCAGTACTTC. The encoded protein is CASSRPGLAGKYEQYF.

In its sample, this clonotype was seen many times. The DNA is left out, because the CDR3 cannot be placed on it with certainty; the CDR3 is given as TCRdb lists it. The rearrangement uses TRBV27 and TRBJ2-3; the DNA was not used to check the table's D call, TRBD2. The CDR3 is 17 residues long, ends included. Per germline, CDR1 MNHEY and CDR2 SMNVEV (reference sequence). This CDR3 reads CASSTSALAGVQDTQYF.